This TCR beta chain was captured in a study of CD8 T cells in Susac syndrome (dated by TCRdb to about 2019). Study-level background: Whether CD8+ T cell activation and differentiation in Susac syndrome was antigen driven was tested using repertoire sequencing. The study compared CD8+ T cell repertoire clonality among 12 healthy donors, about 14 Susac syndrome patients and fewer than 19 multiple sclerosis patients.

Trimming removed 1 base from V and 2 bases from J; the gene matches leave 8 bases unexplained. CDR1 SGHVS and CDR2 FNYEAQ were looked up in the germline V gene. The CDR3 spans 17 residues, from the cysteine through the phenylalanine. Of all the DNA, just the CDR3 is kept, 51 bases in frame from base 1. High-throughput TCR beta sequencing profiled peripheral blood CD8+ and CD4+ T cells from healthy donors, Susac syndrome patients and multiple sclerosis patients. The multiple sclerosis controls were treatment-naive patients who had stable or active relapsing-remitting disease and met the revised McDonald criteria. Bulk CD8+ and CD4+ T cells were purified magnetically by negative isolation, whereas CD8+ TEMRA cells were enriched by FACS. Blood was collected in EDTA tubes and processed within 24 hours, with PBMCs isolated through density gradient centrifugation. PBMCs intended for TCR sequencing were cryopreserved in liquid nitrogen and were subsequently thawed in a 37 degrees C water bath. A purity of at least 90% was achieved for sorted or isolated CD4+, CD8+ and CD8+ TEMRA cells.

For this clonotype: It has no known antigen specificity. Base qualities were left out, and no much larger clone turns up one base away.

RNA was extracted with the RNeasy kit and roughly 0.45 to 1 ug was reverse transcribed using random hexamers. The immunoSEQ multiplex PCR assay, covering 54 Vbeta and 13 Jbeta segments, was used to amplify TCR beta CDR3 regions. PCR amplification bias was corrected by using a synthetic template baseline for primer optimization and computational correction. Turning to the authors' computational methods: Only productive sequences were kept, with reads annotated to V, D and J genes according to IMGT and analyzed in immunoSEQ Analyzer. To calculate clonality, Shannon entropy was normalized by log2 of the number of productive unique sequences and then subtracted from one. For each patient and control, public and private clones were evaluated among the 100 most prevalent clones. A clone was defined as Susac-specific if it was absent from the healthy and MS cohorts, from about 1,100 published viral clones and from other ImmuneACCESS disease sequences. TCRdb reran the public reads through fastp at Q25 and MiXCR, keeping productive beta chains. Entries that share a CDR3 protein sequence are merged under the most common genes and DNA. The V and J calls reflect TCRdb's pipeline rather than the authors' work. The sample table holds approximately 280,000 distinct CDR3 sequences, of which approximately 81% were seen once. Jointly, the top ten make up approximately 0.11% of the sample.

Paper-wide results and their limitations: The number of individuals in the TCR sequencing and HLA analysis was acknowledged as relatively small.

The V and J segments used are TRBV7-6 and TRBJ2-3; 8 bases in the junction line up with TRBD2. The sample comprised CD8+ T cells from PBMCs. The TCR was taken from a human donor with multiple sclerosis. The CDR3 reads CASSLEFRTSFTDTQYF. The sequenced DNA is TGTGCCAGCAGCTTAGAATTCCGGACTAGCTTCACAGATACGCAGTATTTT.